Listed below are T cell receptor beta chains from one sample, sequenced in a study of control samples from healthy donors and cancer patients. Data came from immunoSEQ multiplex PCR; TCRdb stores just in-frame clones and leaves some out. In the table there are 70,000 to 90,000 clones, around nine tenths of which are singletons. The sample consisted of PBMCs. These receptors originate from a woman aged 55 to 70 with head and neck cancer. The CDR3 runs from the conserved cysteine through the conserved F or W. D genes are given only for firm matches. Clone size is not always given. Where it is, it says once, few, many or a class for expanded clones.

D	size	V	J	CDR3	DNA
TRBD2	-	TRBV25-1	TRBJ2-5	CASSDPSGSVLETQYF	TGTGCCAGCAGTGACCCGAGCGGGAGTGTCCTGGAGACCCAGTACTTC
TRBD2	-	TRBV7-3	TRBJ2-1	CASSRLAGGYNEQFF	TGTGCCAGCAGCAGGCTAGCGGGAGGTTACAATGAGCAGTTCTTC
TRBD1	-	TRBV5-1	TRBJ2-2	CASSFRTGSSNTGELFF	TGCGCCAGCAGCTTCAGGACAGGGTCTTCGAACACCGGGGAGCTGTTTTTT
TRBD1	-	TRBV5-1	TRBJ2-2	CASLRDRGLAGTGELFF	TGCGCCAGCTTACGGGACAGGGGGCTAGCAGGCACCGGGGAGCTGTTTTTT
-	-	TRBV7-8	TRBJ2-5	CASSLRVGIRGGETQYF	TGTGCCAGCAGCTTAAGAGTAGGGATTCGAGGAGGAGAGACCCAGTACTTC
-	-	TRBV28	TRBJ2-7	CASSFRGFDYEQYF	TGTGCCAGCAGTTTCCGCGGGTTCGACTACGAGCAGTACTTC
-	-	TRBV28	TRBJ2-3	CASSPLSAGQTDTQYF	TGTGCCAGCAGTCCCCTTTCCGCAGGGCAGACAGATACGCAGTATTTT
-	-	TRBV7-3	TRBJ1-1	CASSFNENTEAFF	TGTGCCAGCAGCTTCAACGAGAACACTGAAGCTTTCTTT
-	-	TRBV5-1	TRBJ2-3	CASSLALATDTQYF	TGCGCCAGCAGCTTGGCCCTGGCAACAGATACGCAGTATTTT
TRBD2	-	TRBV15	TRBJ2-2	CATSRRTGTSSFGELFF	TGTGCCACCAGCAGACGGACCGGGACTAGTTCTTTCGGGGAGCTGTTTTTT
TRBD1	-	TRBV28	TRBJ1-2	CASSTGVGYTF	TGTGCCAGCAGTACAGGGGTCGGCTACACCTTC
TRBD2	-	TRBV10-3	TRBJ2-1	CAISLNTGTSGYNEQFF	TGTGCCATCAGTCTAAATACCGGGACTAGCGGTTACAATGAGCAGTTCTTC
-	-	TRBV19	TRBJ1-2	CASSMRQLPFNYGYTF	TGTGCCAGTAGTATGAGACAGCTACCCTTTAACTATGGCTACACCTTC
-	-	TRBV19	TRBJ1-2	CASSWGSGPYGYTF	TGTGCCAGTAGTTGGGGCTCCGGACCTTATGGCTACACCTTC
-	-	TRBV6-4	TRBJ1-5	CASRPRGWNNQPQHF	TGTGCCAGCAGACCCAGGGGTTGGAACAATCAGCCCCAGCATTTT
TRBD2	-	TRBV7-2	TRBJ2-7	CASSLVGLAGYEQYF	TGTGCCAGCAGCTTAGTGGGACTAGCGGGCTACGAGCAGTACTTC
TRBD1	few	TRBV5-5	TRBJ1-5	CASSLESGGNQPQHF	TGTGCCAGCAGCTTGGAGTCAGGGGGAAATCAGCCCCAGCATTTT
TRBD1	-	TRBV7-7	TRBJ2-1	CASSPGQGASNEQFF	TGTGCTAGCAGCCCTGGACAGGGGGCGAGTAATGAGCAGTTCTTC
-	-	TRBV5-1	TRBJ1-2	CASSLNDGELGYTF	TGCGCCAGCAGCTTGAACGACGGTGAGCTAGGCTACACCTTC
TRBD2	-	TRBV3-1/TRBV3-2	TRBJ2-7	CASSQRTSGSIHEQYF	TGTGCCAGCAGCCAACGGACTAGCGGGAGTATTCACGAGCAGTACTTC
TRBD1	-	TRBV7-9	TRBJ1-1	CASTGTGVMNTEAFF	TGTGCCAGCACTGGGACAGGGGTTATGAACACTGAAGCTTTCTTT
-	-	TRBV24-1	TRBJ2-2	CATSGGANTGELFF	TGTGCCACCAGTGGAGGGGCGAACACCGGGGAGCTGTTTTTT